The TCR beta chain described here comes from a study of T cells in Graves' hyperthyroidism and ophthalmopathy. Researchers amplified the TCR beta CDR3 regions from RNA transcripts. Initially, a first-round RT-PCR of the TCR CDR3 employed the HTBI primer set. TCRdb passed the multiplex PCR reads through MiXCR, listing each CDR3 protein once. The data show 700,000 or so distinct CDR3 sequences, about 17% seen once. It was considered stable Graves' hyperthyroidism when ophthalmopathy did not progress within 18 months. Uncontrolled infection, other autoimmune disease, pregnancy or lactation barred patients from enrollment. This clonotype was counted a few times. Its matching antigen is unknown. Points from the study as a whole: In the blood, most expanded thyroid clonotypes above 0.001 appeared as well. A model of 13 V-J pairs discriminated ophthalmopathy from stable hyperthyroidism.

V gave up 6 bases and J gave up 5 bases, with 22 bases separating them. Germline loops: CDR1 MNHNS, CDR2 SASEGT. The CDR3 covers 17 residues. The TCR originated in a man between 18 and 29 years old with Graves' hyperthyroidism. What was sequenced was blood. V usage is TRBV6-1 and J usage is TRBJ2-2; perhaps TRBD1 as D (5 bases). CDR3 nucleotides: TGTGCCAGCAGGTTCGCAGGGCGGAGTAAAGGGACCGGGGAGCTGTTTTTT. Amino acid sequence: CASRFAGRSKGTGELFF.